Listed here are 18 T cell receptor beta chains from one sample, sequenced in a study of cytomegalovirus exposure and HLA in healthy donors. PCR amplification relied on 60 Vbeta primers (plus 13 Jbeta primers). Using immunoSEQ multiplex PCR, the repertoire was profiled, and TCRdb retains in-frame clones only, with some absent. Of 95,000 to 100,000 clones listed, under 85% were seen once; the top ten hold 1.5% to 2%. Sequencing used PBMCs. Receptors originate from a woman in her 40s in good health and CMV-seronegative.

V and J are TRBV9 and TRBJ2-5, with 7 bases identical to TRBD2. Germline V gene sequence: CDR1 SGDLS, CDR2 YYNGEE. The CDR3 extends over 16 amino acids. Losses at the gene ends were 4 bases for V and 5 bases for J; bases not matched to a gene: 14. Here the CDR3 DNA reads TGTGCCAGCAGCCCTCTTTTCGGGGGGACGGTGGAGACCCAGTACTTC. Protein product: CASSPLFGGTVETQYF. Filled out from reference TRBV9 and TRBJ2-5, the complete variable domain reads DSGVTQTPKHLITATGQRVTLRCSPRSGDLSVYWYQQSLDQGLQFLIQYYNGEERAKGNILERFSAQQFPDLHSELNLSSLELGDSALYFCASSPLFGGTVETQYFGPGTRLLVL.

This rearrangement joins TRBV6-5 to TRBJ1-1; D is possibly TRBD1 (5 bases). Germline CDR1 MNHEY, CDR2 SVGAGI. The V end was cut by 0 bases, the J end by 10 bases, with 15 bases between. The CDR3 totals 14 residues. The CDR3 DNA is TGTGCCAGCAGTTACTCGAGACAAGGGGCCTCAGCTTTCTTT. Amino acid sequence: CASSYSRQGASAFF.

The chain joins TRBV7-8 to TRBJ2-1; D is possibly TRBD1 (5 bases). V lost 5 bases and J lost 1, with 9 bases in between. Germline values: CDR1 SGHVS, CDR2 FQNEAQ. This CDR3 region has 14 residues. Here the CDR3 reads CASSIQVSYNEQFF. The DNA of the CDR3 is TGTGCCAGCAGCATACAGGTTTCCTACAATGAGCAGTTCTTC.

This chain links TRBV28 with TRBJ1-1, with TRBD1 matching over 7 bases. V lost 2 bases and J lost 0; bases outside the gene matches: 6. The CDR3 loop spans 16 amino acids. The V gene's germline CDR1 is MDHEN and CDR2 SYDVKM. This CDR3 is CASSLAWGQLNTEAFF. The DNA of the CDR3 is TGTGCCAGCAGTTTAGCCTGGGGACAGTTGAACACTGAAGCTTTCTTT.

The chain uses TRBV19 and TRBJ2-2; D is possibly TRBD1 (6 bases). Trimming removed 7 bases from V and 7 bases from J, with 13 bases in between. The germline CDR1 and CDR2 sequences are LNHDA and SQIVND (reference sequence). The CDR3 runs 13 residues. CDR3 loop: CASNNREGGELFF. For the CDR3, the DNA is TGTGCCAGTAATAACAGGGAAGGCGGGGAGCTGTTTTTT. Supplemented by reference TRBV19 and TRBJ2-2, the full variable domain reads DGGITQSPKYLFRKEGQNVTLSCEQNLNHDAMYWYRQDPGQGLRLIYYSQIVNDFQKGDIAEGYSVSREKKESFPLTVTSAQKNPTAFYLCASNNREGGELFFGEGSRLTVL.

The chain is built from TRBV5-1 and TRBJ2-1; no clear D gene. The CDR3 totals 12 residues. Per germline, CDR1 SGHRS and CDR2 YFSETQ. The V end lost 0 bases, the J end lost 10 bases, and 8 bases lay between the germline ends. DNA for the CDR3: TGCGCCAGCAGCTTGGTTGATCGGGAGCAGTTCTTC. Translated: CASSLVDREQFF.

This chain links TRBV2 with TRBJ2-7; TRBD1 might be the D (6 bases). This CDR3 spans 14 amino acids. The ends were cut back, 3 bases at V and 1 base at J, with 10 bases in the middle. The V gene's germline CDR1 is SNHLY and CDR2 FYNNEI. In DNA, the CDR3 is TGTGCCAGCAGTGATCCCAGGGGATCCTACGAGCAGTACTTC. This encodes CASSDPRGSYEQYF.

The chain carries TRBV9 and TRBJ2-2; 11 nucleotides align to TRBD1. Germline CDR1 is SGDLS and CDR2 is YYNGEE. V lost 0 bases to trimming and J lost 4 bases; unmatched junction nucleotides: 11. There are 19 residues in the CDR3. The CDR3 nucleotides are TGTGCCAGCAGCGTAGGACCAACAGGACAGGGGGCGAGCACCGGGGAGCTGTTTTTT. Its translation: CASSVGPTGQGASTGELFF.

Of note for this clone: At one boundary the junction diverges from the germline segment, which might be a read error. The rearrangement joins TRBV19 to TRBJ1-4, with a tentative D call TRBD1 (6 bases). The CDR3 spans 15 residues. Germline V CDR1 and CDR2: LNHDA, SQIVND (reference sequence). The CDR3 spells CASSPLQGANEKLLF. CDR3 bases: TGTGCCAGTAGTCCCCTACAGGGAGCTAATGAAAAACTGCTTTTT.

V is TRBV2 and J is TRBJ1-2, with 7 bases matching TRBD1. The germline V gene has CDR1 SNHLY and CDR2 FYNNEI. CDR3 length equals 13 residues. J lost 4 bases, V lost 5 bases, and 4 bases had no gene match. CDR3 DNA sequence: TGTGCCAGCAGTCCGACAGGGTTCTATGGCTACACCTTC. Amino acids: CASSPTGFYGYTF. The entire variable domain, with the rest obtained from reference TRBV2 and TRBJ1-2, is as follows: EPEVTQTPSHQVTQMGQEVILRCVPISNHLYFYWYRQILGQKVEFLVSFYNNEISEKSEIFDDQFSVERPDGSNFTLKIRSTKLEDSAMYFCASSPTGFYGYTFGSGTRLTVV.

The V and J genes are TRBV6-5 and TRBJ1-1; unclear D gene. The CDR3 loop spans 15 amino acids. Germline CDR1 is MNHEY and CDR2 is SVGAGI. V was trimmed by 2 bases and J by 2 bases, leaving 12 bases between them. The CDR3 reads CASSYETVLNTEAFF. The CDR3 DNA sequence: TGTGCCAGCAGTTACGAGACTGTTCTAAACACTGAAGCTTTCTTT.

This chain connects TRBV7-3 to TRBJ2-3, with TRBD2 matching over 11 bases. The V gene's germline CDR1 is SGHTA and CDR2 FQGTGA. With V trimmed by 5 bases and J by 0 bases, 16 bases remained unmatched. This CDR3 contains 20 residues. CDR3 sequence reads: CASSPGAGLAGGPSTDTQYF. CDR3 nucleotides: TGTGCCAGCAGCCCAGGGGCCGGGCTAGCGGGAGGACCAAGCACAGATACGCAGTATTTT.

The V gene is TRBV18, the J gene TRBJ2-7, with 14 bases fitting TRBD2. The CDR3 spans 16 residues. The V gene's germline CDR1 is KGHSH and CDR2 LQKENI. The V gene end was trimmed by 6 bases and the J gene end by 3 bases; junction bases not matched to a gene: 7. The CDR3, as DNA: TGTGCCAGCTCCCCAGGGACTAGCGGGAGCTACTACGAGCAGTACTTC. Its translation: CASSPGTSGSYYEQYF.

The rearrangement joins TRBV5-1 to TRBJ2-1; no firm D call. The length of the CDR3 is 12 residues. In germline, CDR1 is SGHRS, CDR2 YFSETQ. The V and J ends lost 1 base and 4 bases respectively, with 3 bases between them. The CDR3 reads CASSLPYNEQFF. CDR3 DNA sequence: TGCGCCAGCAGCTTGCCTTACAATGAGCAGTTCTTC.

This rearrangement joins TRBV9 to TRBJ2-2; TRBD1 agrees at 7 bases. CDR1 is SGDLS and CDR2 is YYNGEE in the germline V gene. The CDR3 is 15 amino acids. V was clipped by 4 bases and J by 4 bases; unmatched bases: 7. CDR3: CASSRPAGGTGELFF. CDR3 in DNA: TGTGCCAGCAGCCGCCCTGCAGGGGGCACCGGGGAGCTGTTTTTT.

This clone turned up a few times. The V and J genes are TRBV4-3 and TRBJ1-1; D is ambiguous. The germline V gene has CDR1 LGHNA and CDR2 YSLEER. The CDR3 loop spans 13 amino acids. Trimming took 5 bases from V and 7 from J, leaving 14 bases between them. DNA for the CDR3: TGCGCCAGCAGCTCCGGGGAGGGCATTGAAGCTTTCTTT. Translation: CASSSGEGIEAFF.

The chain employs TRBV10-3 and TRBJ2-1; 9 nucleotides agree with TRBD2. Germline CDR1 and CDR2: ENHRY and SYGVKD. The CDR3 spans 15 residues. V shed 4 bases, J shed 7 bases, and the junction held 8 bases outside the gene matches. CDR3 amino acids: CAISARGRAENEQFF. Written as DNA, the CDR3 is TGTGCCATCAGTGCCCGCGGGAGGGCCGAAAATGAGCAGTTCTTC.

This sequence joins TRBV11-1 and TRBJ2-3; weak D call: TRBD1 (5 bases). Trimming shortened V by 2 bases and J by 5 bases, and 11 bases separated the two germline ends. CDR3 length: 14 amino acids. The germline CDR1 and CDR2 sequences are SGHAT and FQDESV (reference sequence). This CDR3 reads CASSLSPRVDTQYF. DNA for the CDR3: TGTGCCAGCAGCTTAAGCCCCAGGGTAGATACGCAGTATTTT.